This TCR beta chain was recovered during a study of shared clonotypes between healthy human individuals. Whole-study results and caveats: Clonotypes that were shared across a few donors made up around 5% of naive CD4 clonotypes.

CDR3 length: 13 residues. V lost 4 bases and J 0 bases, leaving 6 bases between the germline ends. Germline CDR1 and CDR2: LNHNV and YYDKDF (reference sequence). Comment on this clone: Antigen specificity is unknown.

CD45RO-negative, CCR7-selected cells formed the naive CD8 fraction, which excluded terminally differentiated effector memory CD45RA+ cells. Authors' methods: ImmunoSEQ yielded junction-only sequences lacking quality scores, so filtering differed. Only in-frame clones appear in the TCRdb table, and some are missing; sequencing was by immunoSEQ multiplex PCR. That table supplies the V and J calls and clone size; D and trimming were determined from the DNA. This table has nearly 2 million clones, approximately 94% appearing once. This TCR derives from a man between 18 and 29 years old in good health. The chain links TRBV15 to TRBJ1-1; D unclear. The sequenced sample consisted of naive CD8+ T cells sorted from blood. CDR3 sequence (DNA): TGTGCCACCAGCACCCCAATGAACACTGAAGCTTTCTTT. It specifies CATSTPMNTEAFF.